The 26 T cell receptor beta chains presented below share a single source sample, sequenced in a study of T cell repertoires in cytomegalovirus infection. For these receptors, no antigen is known. TCRdb processed the reads anew with MiXCR; each CDR3 protein has one entry. The sample shows approximately 350,000 distinct CDR3 sequences, roughly a third of them seen only once. The specimen comprised cultured PBMCs, sampled from culture after CMV antigen stimulation. Receptors originate from a human donor in good health (CMV status not recorded). Some clones in this sample may be carry-over from other donors' samples.

This clonotype was observed a few times. This chain joins TRBV10-3 and TRBJ2-3; D is perhaps TRBD1 or TRBD2 (5 bases each). CDR3 length: 13 residues. Germline lookup yields CDR1 ENHRY and CDR2 SYGVKD. The V gene lost 8 bases and the J gene lost 1 base, with 10 bases spanning the gap. CDR3 bases: TGTGCCATCGCAGGGACCGGCACAGATACGCAGTATTTT. It encodes CAIAGTGTDTQYF.

Of note for this clonotype: A much bigger clone sits one base away, suggesting this may be a read error. This is likely a read error, given that the CDR3 carries no conserved phenylalanine or tryptophan at its end. This sequence joins TRBV7-2 and TRBJ1-2; TRBD1 matches at 10 bases. Per germline, CDR1 SGHTA and CDR2 FQGNSA. The CDR3 consists of 15 residues. Trimming took 1 base from V and 8 from J; bases not matched to a gene: 7. The chain's CDR3 is CASSLDGTGAQGYTL. In nucleotides, the CDR3 is TGTGCCAGCAGCTTAGATGGGACAGGGGCTCAAGGCTACACCTTA.

This clonotype appeared a few times. The chain joins TRBV6-2 or TRBV6-3 to TRBJ2-5; D may be TRBD2 (5 bases). Germline lookup yields CDR1 MNHEY and CDR2 SVGEGT. The V end lost 2 bases, the J end lost 5 bases, and 9 bases lay between the germline ends. This CDR3 is built from 13 residues. The CDR3 sequence: CASSYEGVETQYF. The CDR3 region has the DNA TGTGCCAGCAGTTACGAGGGTGTGGAGACCCAGTACTTC.

This clonotype has ten or more counts. J is TRBJ1-3 and V is TRBV27, with TRBD1 as a possible D gene (5 bases). The CDR3 totals 13 residues. The germline V gene has CDR1 MNHEY and CDR2 SMNVEV (reference sequence). Trimming removed 6 bases at V and 4 bases at J, with 10 bases between. The CDR3: CASSRDGGNTIYF. CDR3 nucleotides: TGTGCCAGCAGCAGGGACGGAGGAAACACCATATATTTT.

J is TRBJ1-1 and V is TRBV28; D ambiguous. Trimming took off 5 bases at V and 4 bases at J, with 11 bases between the two ends. This CDR3 is 13 amino acids long. Germline V gene lookup returns CDR1 MDHEN and CDR2 SYDVKM. CDR3 loop: CASSPPRGTEAFF. Here the CDR3 DNA reads TGTGCCAGCAGTCCTCCTCGGGGCACTGAAGCTTTCTTT.

This clonotype turned up a few times. The J gene is TRBJ2-5, the V gene TRBV7-2; no definite D call. Germline CDR1 SGHTA, CDR2 FQGNSA. This CDR3 region has 14 residues. The V end was cut by 6 bases, the J end by 5 bases, with 16 bases between. CDR3 loop: CASSPFVDGETQYF. The CDR3 DNA reads as TGTGCCAGCAGTCCGTTTGTTGACGGGGAGACCCAGTACTTC.

This clonotype occurred a few times. The genes are TRBV10-3 and TRBJ1-6; 9 nucleotides line up with TRBD1. The J segment lost 5 bases and the V segment lost 3 bases, leaving 5 bases of the junction unmatched. CDR1 is ENHRY, CDR2 SYGVKD, per germline. The CDR3 has 16 residues. Here the CDR3 reads CAISDRDRVHNSPLHF. The CDR3 nucleotides read TGTGCCATCAGTGACCGGGACAGGGTGCATAATTCACCCCTCCACTTT.

About this clonotype itself: A much more abundant neighbour one base away suggests this may be a read error. This sequence joins TRBV7-2 and TRBJ2-1; D gene unclear. Germline CDR1 and CDR2: SGHTA and FQGNSA. This CDR3 spans 16 amino acids. The germline V and J ends were trimmed by 0 bases and 7 bases, with 16 bases remaining between them. The DNA for the CDR3 is TGTGCCAGCAGCTTAGCCATGGAAGGGCCGCGGAATGAGCAGTTCTTC. Protein: CASSLAMEGPRNEQFF. The full variable domain, rest sourced from reference TRBV7-2 and TRBJ2-1, is GAGVSQSPSNKVTEKGKDVELRCDPISGHTALYWYRQSLGQGLEFLIYFQGNSAPDKSGLPSDRFSAERTGGSVSTLTIQRTQQEDSAVYLCASSLAMEGPRNEQFFGPGTRLTVL.

This sequence joins TRBV20-1 and TRBJ2-1; D unresolved. Germline CDR1 is DFQATT and CDR2 is SNEGSKA (reference sequence). The V end was cut by 3 bases, the J end by 15 bases, with 18 bases between. CDR3 size: 12 residues. DNA of the CDR3: TGCAGTGCTAGTTACTCGTTTTCGGGCTTGTTCTTC. It yields the protein CSASYSFSGLFF.

The CDR3 here is CASSRLERAYNEQFF. The CDR3 DNA sequence: TGTGCCAGCAGCCGACTAGAGCGAGCCTACAATGAGCAGTTCTTC. The chain links TRBV7-2 to TRBJ2-1; perhaps TRBD2 as D (6 bases). The ends were cut back, 5 bases at V and 2 bases at J, with 13 bases in the middle. The germline CDR1 and CDR2 sequences are SGHTA and FQGNSA. CDR3 length: 15 amino acids.

The chain is built from TRBV7-2 and TRBJ1-2; TRBD1 matches 10 bases. In germline, CDR1 is SGHTA, CDR2 FQGNSA. The V and J ends lost 7 bases and 2 bases, in that order; junction bases with no gene match: 4. The CDR3 contains 14 residues. CDR3 DNA: TGTGCCAGCACGGGGACAGGGGCCAACTATGGCTACACCTTC. It encodes CASTGTGANYGYTF.

The rearrangement joins TRBV10-3 to TRBJ2-1; no reliable D call. CDR3 size: 14 residues. The germline V and J ends were trimmed by 2 bases and 12 bases, with 17 bases remaining between them. Germline values: CDR1 ENHRY, CDR2 SYGVKD. CDR3 loop: CAISEPMGNERQFF. The CDR3 nucleotides are TGTGCCATCAGTGAGCCTATGGGCAATGAGCGGCAGTTCTTC.

The gene calls are TRBV24-1 and TRBJ2-1; D is uncertain. Trimming left V 0 bases short and J 0 bases short, with 8 bases between. Germline V gene lookup returns CDR1 KGHDR and CDR2 SFDVKD. CDR3 size: 16 residues. The CDR3 DNA reads TGTGCCACCAGTGATTTGAGCAGCTTCTCCTACAATGAGCAGTTCTTC. Translation: CATSDLSSFSYNEQFF.

The chain recombines TRBV6-6 with TRBJ2-3; 11 bases fit TRBD2. V lost 6 bases to trimming and J lost 4 bases; unmatched junction nucleotides: 3. This CDR3 is built from 14 residues. Germline CDR1 is MNHNY and CDR2 is SVGAGI (reference sequence). The CDR3 reads CASRETSGADTQYF. In nucleotides, the CDR3 is TGTGCCAGCAGGGAGACTAGCGGGGCAGATACGCAGTATTTT.

The DNA for the CDR3 is TGTGCCAGCAGGACAGCCGGGACAAGCTATGGCTACACCTTC. It specifies CASRTAGTSYGYTF. J is TRBJ1-2 and V is TRBV27; perhaps TRBD1 as D (6 bases). The germline V gene encodes CDR1 MNHEY and CDR2 SMNVEV (reference sequence). The CDR3 length is 14 residues. Between the trimmed V and J ends, which lost 6 bases and 4 bases, there was a span of 15 bases.

In this sample, this clonotype turned up many times. J is TRBJ2-5 and V is TRBV11-1; D possibly corresponds to TRBD2 (5 bases). With 5 bases removed from V and 5 bases from J, the gap between germline ends came to 18 bases. Germline CDR1 reads SGHAT; CDR2 reads FQDESV (reference sequence). The CDR3 extends over 15 amino acids. The CDR3 region has the DNA TGTGCCAGCAGCCCTATTCGGGATTCGGAGGAGACCCAGTACTTC. Its protein product is CASSPIRDSEETQYF.

V is TRBV30 and J is TRBJ2-1, with 9 bases matching TRBD2. Germline V gene lookup returns CDR1 GTSNPN and CDR2 SVGIG (reference sequence). Unmatched junction bases numbered 9, after V lost 3 bases and J lost 0 bases. The CDR3 contains 17 residues. Here the CDR3 reads CAWSGTSSLGSYNEQFF. CDR3 coding DNA: TGTGCCTGGAGCGGGACTAGCTCCCTAGGCTCCTACAATGAGCAGTTCTTC. Complete variable domain (other parts from reference TRBV30 and TRBJ2-1): SQTIHQWPATLVQPVGSPLSLECTVEGTSNPNLYWYRQAAGRGLQLLFYSVGIGQISSEVPQNLSASRPQDRQFILSSKKLLLSDSGFYLCAWSGTSSLGSYNEQFFGPGTRLTVL.

In regard to this clonotype: The conserved final phenylalanine or tryptophan is absent from the CDR3, which likely points to a read error. The CDR3 region is CASSQESRGREVDTQYL. The CDR3 bases are TGCGCCAGCAGCCAAGAAAGCCGGGGCAGGGAGGTAGATACGCAGTATCTT. This rearrangement joins TRBV4-3 to TRBJ2-3; TRBD2 is a possible D gene (6 bases). Germline V gives CDR1 LGHNA, CDR2 YSLEER. This CDR3 is built from 17 residues. V gave up 0 bases and J gave up 5 bases, with 18 bases separating them.

Only a few counts were recorded for this clonotype. This chain connects TRBV4-1 to TRBJ1-4; 9 positions agree with TRBD1. Trimming removed 1 base from V and 8 bases from J; junction bases left unmatched: 8. The CDR3 runs 16 residues. Germline V gene data show CDR1 as MGHRA and CDR2 as YSYEKL. The DNA for the CDR3 is TGCGCCAGCAGCCAAGCCCCGGGACAGGGAGAGGAAAAACTGTTTTTT. It specifies CASSQAPGQGEEKLFF.

V usage is TRBV11-2 and J usage is TRBJ1-6, with 9 positions matching TRBD1. J gave up 1 base and V 6 bases, and 7 bases lay outside the gene matches. Per germline, CDR1 SGHAT and CDR2 FQNNGV. The CDR3 runs to 17 residues. The CDR3 loop reads CASSRPGQGSYNSPLHF. DNA of the CDR3: TGTGCCAGCAGTCGACCGGGACAGGGTTCCTATAATTCACCCCTCCACTTT. The full variable domain, with the rest looked up from reference TRBV11-2 and TRBJ1-6, is EAGVAQSPRYKIIEKRQSVAFWCNPISGHATLYWYQQILGQGPKLLIQFQNNGVVDDSQLPKDRFSAERLKGVDSTLKIQPAKLEDSAVYLCASSRPGQGSYNSPLHFGNGTRLTVT.

This clonotype has only one observation. The chain employs TRBV2 and TRBJ2-3; TRBD1 matches at 10 bases. Germline trimming cut 7 bases from V and 6 bases from J; bases unmatched to any gene: 13. This CDR3 comprises 16 residues. The germline V gene has CDR1 SNHLY and CDR2 FYNNEI. The DNA of the CDR3 is TGTGCCAGCATGGGTCGGGACAGGGGATTCGTGGATACGCAGTATTTT. Protein product: CASMGRDRGFVDTQYF. The full variable domain, with the rest looked up from reference TRBV2 and TRBJ2-3, is EPEVTQTPSHQVTQMGQEVILRCVPISNHLYFYWYRQILGQKVEFLVSFYNNEISEKSEIFDDQFSVERPDGSNFTLKIRSTKLEDSAMYFCASMGRDRGFVDTQYFGPGTRLTVL.

This clonotype was counted between two and nine times. V usage is TRBV7-2 and J usage is TRBJ2-7, with 12 nucleotides matching TRBD2. The CDR3 covers 15 residues. The junction had 8 bases not matched to a gene; V was cut back by 5 bases and J by 6 bases. Germline CDR1 reads SGHTA; CDR2 reads FQGNSA. The CDR3 bases are TGTGCCAGCAGCGCGACTAGCGGGGGAGCCGGCGAGCAGTACTTC. Its translation is CASSATSGGAGEQYF.

This clonotype was detected only a few times. The chain has TRBV12-3 or TRBV12-4 and TRBJ2-3; D call uncertain. Trimming shortened V by 8 bases and J by 1 base, and 10 bases separated the two germline ends. This CDR3 has 13 residues. CDR3 loop: CASQRRGTDTQYF. The DNA of the CDR3 is TGTGCCAGCCAGAGACGCGGCACAGATACGCAGTATTTT.

The CDR3 DNA is TGTGCCAGCAGCCACCAGGGGTGGTTAGCGGCAAACTCCTACAATGAGCAGTTCTTC. Its translation: CASSHQGWLAANSYNEQFF. The rearrangement joins TRBV7-2 to TRBJ2-1; D may be TRBD1 or TRBD2 (6 bases each). V was clipped by 5 bases and J by 0 bases, with 23 bases between them. The CDR3 has 19 amino acids. Germline V lookup: CDR1 SGHTA, CDR2 FQGNSA.

V is TRBV19 and J is TRBJ2-7; 12 nucleotides line up with TRBD1. The ends lost 4 bases at V and 0 bases at J; junction bases unmatched: 4. The CDR3 is made up of 16 amino acids. Germline values: CDR1 LNHDA, CDR2 SQIVND (reference sequence). The CDR3 is CASSTPGQGASYEQYF. DNA of the CDR3: TGTGCCAGTAGTACACCGGGACAGGGGGCCTCCTACGAGCAGTACTTC.

This clonotype was counted between two and nine times. The rearrangement uses TRBV6-2 or TRBV6-3 and TRBJ2-7; D not certain. Germline CDR1 MNHEY, CDR2 SVGEGT. The length of the CDR3 is 15 residues. The V and J ends lost 6 bases and 0 bases respectively, with 15 bases between them. This chain's CDR3 is CASSLDTPYSYEQYF. The CDR3 DNA is TGTGCCAGCAGCCTAGATACTCCCTACTCCTACGAGCAGTACTTC.